The next 20 T cell receptor beta chains were all read from a single sample in a study of OX40 agonist ivuxolimab in advanced cancers. The table came from immunoSEQ multiplex PCR; TCRdb's copy has only in-frame clones and leaves some out. The table shows 130,000 or so clones, with 93% occurring only once. Sequencing used CD4+ or CD8+ T cells sorted from blood, obtained in a trial of the OX40 agonist ivuxolimab. The receptors here all came from an adult with an advanced solid tumor such as melanoma, head and neck, liver or kidney cancer.

V is TRBV5-1 and J is TRBJ2-3; no clear D gene. Trimming cost V 3 bases and J 4 bases, with 12 bases left between them. Germline CDR1 and CDR2: SGHRS and YFSETQ. This CDR3 has 14 residues. The CDR3 here is CASSYAAEADTQYF. The CDR3 DNA sequence: TGCGCCAGCAGCTATGCCGCAGAGGCAGATACGCAGTATTTT. Filled out from reference TRBV5-1 and TRBJ2-3, the complete variable domain reads KAGVTQTPRYLIKTRGQQVTLSCSPISGHRSVSWYQQTPGQGLQFLFEYFSETQRNKGNFPGRFSGRQFSNSRSEMNVSTLELGDSALYLCASSYAAEADTQYFGPGTRLTVL.

The chain has TRBV5-1 and TRBJ2-7; D is undetermined. CDR1 is SGHRS, CDR2 YFSETQ, per germline. The CDR3 is 12 amino acids. The V and J ends lost 4 bases and 5 bases respectively, with 10 bases between them. CDR3 amino acids: CASSPTLDEQYF. The CDR3 DNA is TGCGCCAGCAGCCCAACTCTAGACGAGCAGTACTTC.

The chain recombines TRBV28 with TRBJ1-4; a weak D match, TRBD1 (5 bases). Germline lookup yields CDR1 MDHEN and CDR2 SYDVKM. There are 15 residues in the CDR3. V was clipped by 4 bases and J by 5 bases, with 14 bases between them. CDR3 sequence (DNA): TGTGCCAGCAGTTCGACAGTTCTCTTCAATGAAAAACTGTTTTTT. Translating gives CASSSTVLFNEKLFF.

The CDR3 here is CASAKQGSLETQYF. The CDR3 bases are TGTGCCAGCGCCAAACAGGGGAGTCTGGAGACCCAGTACTTC. This chain links TRBV28 with TRBJ2-5, with TRBD1 matching over 7 bases. Germline trimming cut 8 bases from V and 5 bases from J; bases unmatched to any gene: 11. Germline V gene data show CDR1 as MDHEN and CDR2 as SYDVKM. The CDR3 runs 14 residues.

This clone was seen more than once but under ten times. This chain joins TRBV2 and TRBJ1-5; D is perhaps TRBD1 (6 bases). Germline CDR1 and CDR2: SNHLY and FYNNEI. CDR3 length equals 12 residues. Trimming pared 7 bases from V and 4 bases from J, leaving 8 bases between. The CDR3 DNA reads as TGTGCCAGCACTACAGGGAATCAGCCCCAGCATTTT. Residues: CASTTGNQPQHF.

The J gene is TRBJ1-2, the V gene TRBV25-1; D is possibly TRBD1 (6 bases). V gave up 1 base and J gave up 8 bases, with 11 bases separating them. The CDR3 is made up of 13 amino acids. Germline values: CDR1 MGHDK, CDR2 SYGVNS. For the CDR3, the DNA is TGTGCCAGCAGTGAATGGGAGGGGGAAGGCTACACCTTC. This encodes CASSEWEGEGYTF.

Points on this clone: Distinct nucleotide sequences in the sample also encode this CDR3. The CDR3 nucleotides are TGTGCCAGTAGTATGGGGTGGGGTCTGGAGCAGTACTTC. Its translation: CASSMGWGLEQYF. The rearrangement uses TRBV19 and TRBJ2-7; D remains ambiguous. Trimming took off 3 bases at V and 7 bases at J, with 13 bases between the two ends. The CDR3 length is 13 residues. Germline CDR1 reads LNHDA; CDR2 reads SQIVND (reference sequence).

The rearrangement joins TRBV7-8 to TRBJ2-1; 13 nucleotides match TRBD2. The germline V gene encodes CDR1 SGHVS and CDR2 FQNEAQ. The trim removed 5 bases at V and 10 bases at J, leaving 5 bases unmatched. The CDR3 has 14 amino acids. CDR3 in DNA: TGTGCCAGCAGCGCCGGGACTAGCGGGGTGGAGCAGTTCTTC. Amino acids: CASSAGTSGVEQFF.

V gene TRBV5-1 combines with J gene TRBJ2-5, with 10 bases fitting TRBD2. The germline V gene encodes CDR1 SGHRS and CDR2 YFSETQ. J gave up 3 bases and V 4 bases, and 9 bases lay outside the gene matches. The CDR3 loop spans 16 amino acids. The CDR3 DNA is TGCGCCAGCAGCACGACAGCGGGGGGGCCAGAAGAGACCCAGTACTTC. Residues: CASSTTAGGPEETQYF. The full variable domain, with the rest looked up from reference TRBV5-1 and TRBJ2-5, is KAGVTQTPRYLIKTRGQQVTLSCSPISGHRSVSWYQQTPGQGLQFLFEYFSETQRNKGNFPGRFSGRQFSNSRSEMNVSTLELGDSALYLCASSTTAGGPEETQYFGPGTRLLVL.

The chain joins TRBV25-1 to TRBJ2-2; D call uncertain. Trimming took 6 bases from V and 5 from J, leaving 10 bases between them. In germline, CDR1 is MGHDK, CDR2 SYGVNS. The CDR3 totals 13 residues. The CDR3, as DNA: TGTGCCAGCAGACTTTCGACTACCGGGGAGCTGTTTTTT. Residues: CASRLSTTGELFF. Drawing the rest from reference TRBV25-1 and TRBJ2-2, the complete variable domain is EADIYQTPRYLVIGTGKKITLECSQTMGHDKMYWYQQDPGMELHLIHYSYGVNSTEKGDLSSESTVSRIRTEHFPLTLESARPSHTSQYLCASRLSTTGELFFGEGSRLTVL.

This rearrangement joins TRBV11-3 to TRBJ2-2, with unresolved D. The length of the CDR3 is 15 residues. V shed 5 bases and J shed 6 bases, with 16 bases lying between them. CDR1 and CDR2 (germline): SGHNT, YENEEA. The CDR3 loop reads CASSPRKTTPGELFF. In DNA, the CDR3 is TGTGCCAGCAGCCCTCGGAAAACGACTCCCGGGGAGCTGTTTTTT.

Note on this clone: Other DNA sequences in the same sample also yield this CDR3. The chain uses TRBV7-3 and TRBJ1-1, with D uncertain. This CDR3 comprises 13 residues. Germline CDR1 and CDR2: SGHTA and FQGTGA. Deletions cut 1 base from V and 1 base from J, with 4 bases between. The CDR3 sequence: CASSLSRNTEAFF. The CDR3 nucleotides read TGTGCCAGCAGCTTAAGTAGGAACACTGAAGCTTTCTTT.

This chain links TRBV19 with TRBJ1-5; D is ambiguous. The CDR3 sequence is 15 residues long. V dropped 1 base and J dropped 0 bases, with 7 bases sitting between them. Germline CDR1 LNHDA, CDR2 SQIVND (reference sequence). The CDR3 DNA sequence: TGTGCCAGTAGTATAGGAAGGTATAGCAATCAGCCCCAGCATTTT. Encoded protein: CASSIGRYSNQPQHF. Drawing the rest from reference TRBV19 and TRBJ1-5, the complete variable domain is DGGITQSPKYLFRKEGQNVTLSCEQNLNHDAMYWYRQDPGQGLRLIYYSQIVNDFQKGDIAEGYSVSREKKESFPLTVTSAQKNPTAFYLCASSIGRYSNQPQHFGDGTRLSIL.

J is TRBJ2-1 and V is TRBV6-1; D is uncertain. The V gene's germline CDR1 is MNHNS and CDR2 SASEGT. Trimming stripped 1 base from V and 8 bases from J, with 6 bases between. The CDR3 length is 12 residues. The CDR3 spells CASSEGKHEQFF. The DNA for the CDR3 is TGTGCCAGCAGTGAAGGAAAGCATGAGCAGTTCTTC.

This chain connects TRBV7-3 to TRBJ2-3, with TRBD1 matching 7 bases. Germline loops: CDR1 SGHTA, CDR2 FQGTGA. This CDR3 region has 16 residues. Losses at the gene ends were 3 bases for V and 2 bases for J; bases not matched to a gene: 8. The CDR3 DNA is TGTGCCAGCAGCTTCTCCGGGACAGCGTCCACAGATACGCAGTATTTT. Its translation: CASSFSGTASTDTQYF.

V and J are TRBV5-3 and TRBJ1-2; TRBD1 is a possible D gene (5 bases). TRBV5-3 is flagged as an ORF with uncertain function. Trimming removed 4 bases from V and 8 bases from J, with 9 bases in between. CDR3 length: 11 residues. The CDR3 nucleotides are TGTGCCAGAAGCCTCAGGGACGGCTACACCTTC. Protein product: CARSLRDGYTF.

The chain employs TRBV5-1 and TRBJ2-5, with unresolved D. Germline V gene lookup returns CDR1 SGHRS and CDR2 YFSETQ. The CDR3 contains 13 residues. Trimming stripped 4 bases from V and 2 bases from J, with 9 bases between. The CDR3 reads CASSPGLQETQYF. CDR3 bases: TGCGCCAGCAGCCCTGGGTTGCAAGAGACCCAGTACTTC.

The chain uses TRBV6-1 and TRBJ2-2; 10 nucleotides agree with TRBD1. Germline trimming cut 8 bases from V and 5 bases from J; bases unmatched to any gene: 5. CDR3 length: 14 amino acids. Germline CDR1 reads MNHNS; CDR2 reads SASEGT. CDR3 sequence reads: CASLRDRGTGELFF. CDR3 nucleotides: TGTGCCAGCCTCCGGGACAGGGGAACCGGGGAGCTGTTTTTT.

The DNA of the CDR3 is TGTGCCAGCGACGGGGGAGGTGGCTACACCTTC. It specifies CASDGGGGYTF. This sequence joins TRBV28 and TRBJ1-2; perhaps TRBD1 as D (5 bases). The germline gives CDR1 MDHEN, CDR2 SYDVKM. Trimming removed 8 bases from V and 7 bases from J, with 11 bases in between. This CDR3 is 11 amino acids long.

The chain combines TRBV18 with TRBJ2-5, with 8 bases matching TRBD1. Germline CDR1 KGHSH, CDR2 LQKENI. The ends lost 3 bases at V and 2 bases at J; junction bases unmatched: 8. This CDR3 comprises 16 residues. The CDR3 sequence is CASSPGTGAVQETQYF. CDR3 coding DNA: TGTGCCAGCTCACCCGGGACAGGCGCGGTACAAGAGACCCAGTACTTC.